These 17 T cell receptor beta chains share one sample of origin, sequenced in a study of CD8+ T cells in alopecia areata. Once RNA had been extracted, it was reverse transcribed into cDNA to act as the sequencing template. Produced via immunoSEQ multiplex PCR; TCRdb's table is partial and in-frame only. The data show tens of thousands of clones, with roughly 47% seen just once and 45% to 60% held by the top ten. Sequencing was carried out using NKG2D-low CD8+ T cells sorted from blood. Receptor source: a human donor with alopecia areata.

CDR3 in DNA: TGTGCCAGCAGCCCAGGGATAGGGGGCGAGCACGAGCAGTACTTC. Amino acid sequence: CASSPGIGGEHEQYF. The chain uses TRBV7-9 and TRBJ2-7, with 7 nucleotides matching TRBD1. The CDR3 has 15 amino acids. Germline values: CDR1 SEHNR, CDR2 FQNEAQ (reference sequence). V lost 5 bases to trimming and J lost 5 bases; unmatched junction nucleotides: 12.

The rearrangement joins TRBV14 to TRBJ1-2; D perhaps matches TRBD1 (5 bases). CDR1 SGHDN and CDR2 FVKESK come from the germline V gene. The V end lost 1 base, the J end lost 8 bases, and 11 bases lay between the germline ends. This CDR3 comprises 13 residues. The CDR3 spells CASSQGTRGGYTF. The CDR3 nucleotides read TGTGCCAGCAGCCAAGGGACGAGGGGCGGCTACACCTTC.

This chain uses TRBV27 with TRBJ2-1; D possibly matches TRBD1 or TRBD2 (6 bases each). V dropped 6 bases and J dropped 12 bases, with 18 bases sitting between them. CDR1 is MNHEY and CDR2 is SMNVEV in the germline V gene (reference sequence). CDR3 length: 13 amino acids. CDR3: CASRDGGSLPQFF. CDR3 bases: TGTGCCAGCAGGGACGGGGGCTCATTGCCGCAGTTCTTC.

This clone has only a few counts. The CDR3 protein is CASSLDSRYEQYF. The CDR3 DNA is TGTGCCAGCAGCTTAGACAGCCGTTACGAGCAGTACTTC. This chain joins TRBV7-6 and TRBJ2-7, with no clear D. The germline V gene encodes CDR1 SGHVS and CDR2 FNYEAQ. V was clipped by 1 base and J by 4 bases, with 8 bases between them. The CDR3 has 13 residues.

The gene calls are TRBV27 and TRBJ2-5; TRBD1 might be the D (5 bases). The CDR3 spans 15 residues. The germline V gene has CDR1 MNHEY and CDR2 SMNVEV (reference sequence). V was cut by 5 bases and J by 5 bases, with 18 bases left in between. The CDR3 region has the DNA TGTGCCAGCAGTCCCCCGGGCAGGGCCGGCGAGACCCAGTACTTC. Protein: CASSPPGRAGETQYF.

This CDR3 reads CASSNRGTGNEQYF. CDR3 in DNA: TGTGCCAGCAGCAATCGCGGGACAGGGAACGAGCAGTACTTC. The gene calls are TRBV5-4 and TRBJ2-7; TRBD1 aligns across 9 bases. In germline, CDR1 is SGHNT, CDR2 YYREEE (reference sequence). The CDR3 spans 14 residues. The V and J ends lost 4 bases and 5 bases, in that order; junction bases with no gene match: 7.

About this clone: Different DNA sequences within this sample yield the same CDR3. The chain has TRBV29-1 and TRBJ2-7; 8 bases fit TRBD1. Trimming at V came to 6 bases and at J to 0 bases, leaving 7 bases not matched to a gene. The CDR3 loop spans 14 amino acids. Germline CDR1 SQVTM, CDR2 ANQGSEA. CDR3 sequence: CSVGDRRVSYEQYF. The DNA of the CDR3 is TGCAGCGTCGGGGACAGGAGAGTCTCCTACGAGCAGTACTTC.

The CDR3 coding sequence is TGTGCCAGCAGCTTAGTCGGGGAGGTGGTTTCACCCCTCCACTTT. Translating it yields CASSLVGEVVSPLHF. The chain links TRBV13 to TRBJ1-6; D gene ambiguous. Germline V gene lookup returns CDR1 PRHDT and CDR2 FYEKMQ (reference sequence). CDR3 size: 15 residues. With 1 base removed from V and 9 bases from J, the gap between germline ends came to 13 bases.

This rearrangement joins TRBV9 to TRBJ1-1; tentative D call: TRBD1 (5 bases). The CDR3 runs 13 residues. CDR1 SGDLS and CDR2 YYNGEE come from the germline V gene. V was cut by 3 bases and J by 8 bases, with 14 bases left in between. CDR3 sequence: CASSGGGGAEAFF. The CDR3 bases are TGTGCCAGCAGCGGAGGCGGGGGAGCGGAAGCTTTCTTT.

The chain couples TRBV9 to TRBJ2-7; 9 bases map to TRBD1. In germline, CDR1 is SGDLS, CDR2 YYNGEE. The CDR3 covers 14 residues. V gave up 3 bases and J gave up 2 bases; unmatched junction bases: 3. CDR3 sequence reads: CASSGQGGTYEQYF. CDR3 in DNA: TGTGCCAGCAGCGGACAGGGGGGAACCTACGAGCAGTACTTC.

The gene calls are TRBV29-1 and TRBJ2-7; TRBD1 aligns across 8 bases. Per the germline V gene, CDR1 is SQVTM and CDR2 is ANQGSEA. This CDR3 comprises 12 residues. V gave up 4 bases and J gave up 1 base; unmatched junction bases: 0. CDR3 amino acids: CSVGTGSYEQYF. DNA of the CDR3: TGCAGCGTTGGGACAGGGTCCTACGAGCAGTACTTC.

The rearrangement joins TRBV2 to TRBJ2-3; D possibly corresponds to TRBD1 (5 bases). The CDR3 covers 14 residues. The germline CDR1 and CDR2 sequences are SNHLY and FYNNEI. The ends were cut back, 2 bases at V and 5 bases at J, with 11 bases in the middle. The CDR3 protein is CASSEWVQGDTQYF. CDR3 DNA: TGTGCCAGCAGTGAATGGGTTCAGGGAGATACGCAGTATTTT.

This clone was recorded a few times. The chain joins TRBV29-1 to TRBJ2-3, with a tentative D call TRBD2 (5 bases). The V and J ends lost 0 bases and 3 bases respectively, with 16 bases between them. This CDR3 contains 16 residues. Germline V CDR1 and CDR2: SQVTM, ANQGSEA. The CDR3 DNA is TGCAGCGTTGAAGAGTGGGGAGCGGATAATACAGATACGCAGTATTTT. It specifies CSVEEWGADNTDTQYF.

The rearrangement joins TRBV29-1 to TRBJ2-1, with D possibly TRBD2 on 6 matching bases. The germline V gene has CDR1 SQVTM and CDR2 ANQGSEA. Trimming cost V 0 bases and J 2 bases, with 14 bases left between them. The CDR3 covers 16 residues. The CDR3, as DNA: TGCAGCGTTGAAGATCCACTAGCTACCCCCTACAATGAGCAGTTCTTC. The encoded protein is CSVEDPLATPYNEQFF.

The chain is built from TRBV4-1 and TRBJ2-7, with D hard to call. The V end was cut by 4 bases, the J end by 3 bases, with 10 bases between. The CDR3 runs 13 residues. The germline V gene encodes CDR1 MGHRA and CDR2 YSYEKL. CDR3 in amino acids: CASSPAVRYEQYF. CDR3 nucleotides: TGCGCCAGCAGCCCCGCCGTTCGCTACGAGCAGTACTTC.

The CDR3 sequence is CASSLLAGFGYNEQFF. The DNA of the CDR3 is TGCGCCAGCAGCTTGTTAGCGGGATTTGGGTACAATGAGCAGTTCTTC. The V call is TRBV5-1, the J call TRBJ2-1; TRBD2 matches at 8 bases. With 1 base clipped from V and 4 bases from J, the junction kept 7 bases outside the gene matches. This CDR3 is 16 amino acids long. Germline-derived CDR1 and CDR2 are SGHRS and YFSETQ.

The CDR3 nucleotides are TGTGCCAGCAGTTACGAACAGGAGGATAACTATGGCTACACCTTC. This gives the protein CASSYEQEDNYGYTF. V is TRBV6-5 and J is TRBJ1-2; a possible D gene is TRBD1 (5 bases). The germline gives CDR1 MNHEY, CDR2 SVGAGI. V lost 2 bases to trimming and J lost 1 base, with 11 bases between them. The CDR3 covers 15 residues.